Listed below are T cell receptor beta chains from one sample, sequenced in a study of shared clonotypes between healthy human individuals. The assay was immunoSEQ multiplex PCR, and TCRdb's table has in-frame clones only and misses some. The table has roughly 2.2 million clones, about 92% seen once. The specimen was naive CD4+ T cells from PBMCs. Receptors originate from a man younger than 35 in good health. Some clones in this sample may be carry-over from other donors' samples. The CDR3 runs from the conserved cysteine through the conserved F or W. D genes are given only for firm matches. Clone size is stated in some rows and not others, as once, few, many or a class when expanded.

D gene: TRBD1; V gene: TRBV11-3; J gene: TRBJ2-1; clone size: NA; CDR3 protein: CASSPFGQANEQFF; CDR3 DNA: TGTGCCAGCAGCCCCTTTGGACAGGCCAATGAGCAGTTCTTC
D gene: NA; V gene: TRBV6-5; J gene: TRBJ1-2; clone size: NA; CDR3 protein: CASKWRKNYGYTF; CDR3 DNA: TGTGCCAGCAAGTGGAGAAAAAACTATGGCTACACCTTC
D gene: NA; V gene: TRBV5-6; J gene: TRBJ2-7; clone size: NA; CDR3 protein: CASSLGPNGYEQYF; CDR3 DNA: TGTGCCAGCAGCTTGGGTCCCAATGGCTACGAGCAGTACTTC
D gene: TRBD1; V gene: TRBV5-6; J gene: TRBJ2-3; clone size: NA; CDR3 protein: CASSLLPPGQGADTQYF; CDR3 DNA: TGTGCCAGCAGCTTGTTGCCCCCGGGACAGGGCGCAGATACGCAGTATTTT
D gene: TRBD1; V gene: TRBV5-4; J gene: TRBJ2-1; clone size: few; CDR3 protein: CASSMTGDEQFF; CDR3 DNA: TGTGCCAGCAGCATGACAGGGGATGAGCAGTTCTTC
D gene: TRBD2; V gene: TRBV5-1; J gene: TRBJ2-7; clone size: NA; CDR3 protein: CASSLDRRGGLSYEQYF; CDR3 DNA: TGCGCCAGCAGCTTGGACCGGCGCGGGGGGCTCTCCTACGAGCAGTACTTC
D gene: NA; V gene: TRBV27; J gene: TRBJ1-5; clone size: NA; CDR3 protein: CASRFSGREGNQPQHF; CDR3 DNA: TGTGCCAGCAGGTTTTCAGGGCGGGAAGGCAATCAGCCCCAGCATTTT
D gene: NA; V gene: TRBV5-4; J gene: TRBJ2-3; clone size: NA; CDR3 protein: CASSRGAQRAEDTQYF; CDR3 DNA: TGTGCCAGCAGCCGCGGGGCTCAGCGGGCGGAGGATACGCAGTATTTT
D gene: NA; V gene: TRBV19; J gene: TRBJ2-7; clone size: NA; CDR3 protein: CASSNSYEQYF; CDR3 DNA: TGTGCCAGTAGTAACTCATACGAGCAGTACTTC
D gene: TRBD2; V gene: TRBV28; J gene: TRBJ2-7; clone size: NA; CDR3 protein: CASSKERGGLTIEQYF; CDR3 DNA: TGTGCCAGCAGTAAGGAGCGGGGGGGCTTAACAATCGAGCAGTACTTC
D gene: NA; V gene: TRBV19; J gene: TRBJ2-7; clone size: NA; CDR3 protein: CASSSGGRDTYEQYF; CDR3 DNA: TGTGCCAGTAGTTCTGGGGGCCGGGACACCTACGAGCAGTACTTC
D gene: NA; V gene: TRBV25-1; J gene: TRBJ1-5; clone size: once; CDR3 protein: CASSAGHNSNQPQHF; CDR3 DNA: TGTGCCAGCAGTGCCGGACACAATAGCAATCAGCCCCAGCATTTT
D gene: NA; V gene: TRBV19; J gene: TRBJ1-4; clone size: once; CDR3 protein: CASSINKKGKSANEKLFF; CDR3 DNA: TGTGCCAGTAGTATAAACAAAAAGGGGAAATCGGCTAATGAAAAACTGTTTTTT
D gene: NA; V gene: TRBV7-9; J gene: TRBJ1-1; clone size: once; CDR3 protein: CASSSTLGAFF; CDR3 DNA: TGTGCCAGCAGCTCGACTTTAGGAGCTTTCTTT
D gene: NA; V gene: TRBV7-9; J gene: TRBJ2-1; clone size: NA; CDR3 protein: CASSPGRYTDEQFF; CDR3 DNA: TGTGCCAGCAGCCCGGGACGTTACACCGATGAGCAGTTCTTC
D gene: NA; V gene: TRBV11-2; J gene: TRBJ1-1; clone size: NA; CDR3 protein: CATSTGGTEAFF; CDR3 DNA: TGTGCCACCTCTACAGGTGGCACTGAAGCTTTCTTT
D gene: NA; V gene: TRBV4-2; J gene: TRBJ2-1; clone size: once; CDR3 protein: CASSQDLRALLVF; CDR3 DNA: TGTGCCAGCAGCCAAGATCTAAGGGCCCTATTAGTCTTC
D gene: NA; V gene: TRBV27; J gene: TRBJ2-5; clone size: NA; CDR3 protein: CASSSFGRGQPFQETQYF; CDR3 DNA: TGTGCCAGCAGTTCCTTCGGGAGGGGACAGCCGTTTCAAGAGACCCAGTACTTC
D gene: NA; V gene: TRBV5-1; J gene: TRBJ2-7; clone size: NA; CDR3 protein: CASSFLSRTGGEQYF; CDR3 DNA: TGCGCCAGCAGCTTCCTGTCACGGACGGGTGGTGAGCAGTACTTC
D gene: NA; V gene: TRBV6-6; J gene: TRBJ1-1; clone size: once; CDR3 protein: CASSLTRTANTEAFF; CDR3 DNA: TGTGCCAGCAGTCTAACCCGGACTGCGAACACTGAAGCTTTCTTT
D gene: TRBD1; V gene: TRBV27; J gene: TRBJ1-3; clone size: NA; CDR3 protein: CASSSYRGNTIYF; CDR3 DNA: TGTGCCAGCAGTTCGTACAGGGGGAACACCATATATTTT
D gene: NA; V gene: TRBV28; J gene: TRBJ2-7; clone size: NA; CDR3 protein: CASRPVYEQYF; CDR3 DNA: TGTGCCAGCAGGCCCGTCTACGAGCAGTACTTC
D gene: TRBD2; V gene: TRBV4-2; J gene: TRBJ2-1; clone size: NA; CDR3 protein: CASSRSGSSYNEQFF; CDR3 DNA: TGTGCCAGCAGCCGTAGCGGGAGCTCCTACAATGAGCAGTTCTTC
D gene: NA; V gene: TRBV6-4; J gene: TRBJ2-2; clone size: NA; CDR3 protein: CASRRMREAGELFF; CDR3 DNA: TGTGCCAGCAGGAGGATGAGGGAAGCAGGGGAGCTGTTTTTT
D gene: TRBD1; V gene: TRBV7-3; J gene: TRBJ1-2; clone size: NA; CDR3 protein: CASSPGQGNGYTF; CDR3 DNA: TGTGCCAGCAGCCCGGGACAGGGCAATGGCTACACCTTC
D gene: NA; V gene: TRBV19; J gene: TRBJ2-4; clone size: once; CDR3 protein: CASSMGAAKNIQYF; CDR3 DNA: TGTGCCAGTAGTATGGGGGCAGCCAAAAACATTCAGTACTTC